These T cell receptor beta chains were read from a single sample in a study of T-cell memory formation after mild COVID-19. Using its own MiXCR run on the 5' RACE reads, TCRdb lists one record per CDR3 protein. The sample lists 350,000 or so distinct CDR3 sequences; roughly 19% were seen once. Sequenced input: PBMCs or a T cell subset sorted from them (not recorded which). The receptor source for this set is a man younger than 35 who had mild COVID-19 (a few samples of this study predate the infection). Cell type and time point are not known. The CDR3 runs from the conserved cysteine through the conserved F or W. Each record gives: V gene, J gene, D gene, clone size, CDR3 DNA, CDR3 protein. D genes are given only for firm matches. Clone size is not always given. Where it is, it says once, few, many or a class for expanded clones.

>TRBV7-2|TRBJ2-3|.|once
TGTGCCAGCCAGGGGACTGTCACAGATACGCAGTATTTT
CASQGTVTDTQYF
>TRBV7-9|TRBJ2-3|.|.
TGTGCCAGCAGCTTACCGGCCGGCACAGATACGCAGTATTTT
CASSLPAGTDTQYF
>TRBV24-1|TRBJ1-5|TRBD1|few
TGTGCCACCAGTGACGCCGGGGACAGGGATCAGCCCCAGCATTTT
CATSDAGDRDQPQHF
>TRBV20-1|TRBJ2-3|TRBD2|few
TGCAGTGCGGATCTAGCGGGGGGGACTTCTAGCACAGATACGCAGTATTTT
CSADLAGGTSSTDTQYF
>TRBV5-5|TRBJ2-2|.|few
TGTGCCAGCAGCCTGCGGACAGAGCCGAACACCGGGGAGCTGTTTTTT
CASSLRTEPNTGELFF
>TRBV5-1|TRBJ1-2|.|many
TGCGCCAGCAGCTTGGTGGGGGGAACTAACTATGGCTACACCTTC
CASSLVGGTNYGYTF
>TRBV27|TRBJ1-1|.|.
TGTGCCAGCAGTTGGGAGGTCGCGACTGAAGCTTTCTTT
CASSWEVATEAFF
>TRBV6-6|TRBJ2-3|.|.
TGTGCCAGCGAGAAAGAAACTAGCACAGATACGCAGTATTTT
CASEKETSTDTQYF
>TRBV5-5|TRBJ2-5|TRBD1|many
TGTGCCAGCAGCCCTAGGACAGGGGGCAAGGGAGAGACCCAGTACTTC
CASSPRTGGKGETQYF
>TRBV6-2/TRBV6-3|TRBJ1-6|.|few
TGTGCCAGCAGTTACATTGAGAATTCACCCCTCCACTTT
CASSYIENSPLHF
>TRBV20-1|TRBJ2-3|TRBD2|.
TGCAGTGCTAGAGTAGCGGGTGCGAGGGATACGCAGTATTTT
CSARVAGARDTQYF
>TRBV7-2|TRBJ1-2|.|few
TGTGCCAGCAGCTTAGCGGCAGGTCAAGGCTACACCTTC
CASSLAAGQGYTF
>TRBV28|TRBJ1-1|TRBD1|.
TGTGCCAGCAGTTCGAAAGGGACAGGGAGCACTGAAGCTTTCTTT
CASSSKGTGSTEAFF
>TRBV4-3|TRBJ2-2|TRBD2|.
TGCGCCAGCAGCCAATCGCTAGCGGGGGGCCTTACGAACACCGGGGAGCTGTTTTTT
CASSQSLAGGLTNTGELFF
>TRBV6-5|TRBJ1-1|.|few
TGTGCCAGCAGTTATCGTTCGAATGGGGTGGGCACTGAAGCTTTCTTT
CASSYRSNGVGTEAFF
>TRBV12-3/TRBV12-4|TRBJ2-7|.|few
TGTGCCAGCAGCCCGGGGCCCGAGCAGTACTTC
CASSPGPEQYF
>TRBV5-1|TRBJ2-7|.|.
TGCGCCAGCAGCTTGCAGGTCAGTGGGGCCTACGAGCAGTACTTC
CASSLQVSGAYEQYF
>TRBV12-3/TRBV12-4|TRBJ2-7|.|.
TGTGCCAGCAGTCTCCGGGTGGGCCTCTCCTACGAGCAGTACTTC
CASSLRVGLSYEQYF
>TRBV12-3/TRBV12-4|TRBJ2-3|TRBD1|many
TGTGCCAGCAGTTTAGAAGGACAGGGCACAGATACGCAGTATTTT
CASSLEGQGTDTQYF
>TRBV5-1|TRBJ2-3|.|few
TGCGCCAGCAGCTTGGAGTGGGCCGGCGGGGATACGCAGTATTTT
CASSLEWAGGDTQYF
>TRBV30|TRBJ1-1|TRBD1|.
TGTGCCTGGACCGTGGGTTTACAGGGGAGCACTGAAGCTTTCTTT
CAWTVGLQGSTEAFF
>TRBV19|TRBJ2-1|.|.
TGTGCCAGTAGGGCTAGTTCCTACAATGAGCAGTTCTTC
CASRASSYNEQFF
>TRBV7-2|TRBJ1-1|.|few
TGTGCCAGCAGCACCCAGGGACTCTACACTGAAGCTTTCTTT
CASSTQGLYTEAFF
>TRBV4-3|TRBJ2-3|.|few
TGCGCCAGCAGCCAAGGATCCCGAGGGGATACGCAGTATTTT
CASSQGSRGDTQYF
>TRBV29-1|TRBJ1-1|.|few
TGCAGCGTTAGAATCGGAAACACTGAAGCTTTCTTT
CSVRIGNTEAFF
>TRBV4-2|TRBJ2-3|.|.
TGTGCCAGCAGCCAAGAGGAGCTTTGGACGCAGTATTTT
CASSQEELWTQYF
>TRBV12-3/TRBV12-4|TRBJ2-7|.|few
TGTGCCAGCAGTTCCTTTCATCCCGGCGAGCAGTACTTC
CASSSFHPGEQYF
>TRBV9|TRBJ1-5|TRBD1|few
TGTGCCAGCAGCGGCGGACAGGGTAATCAGCCCCAGCATTTT
CASSGGQGNQPQHF
>TRBV7-3|TRBJ2-3|.|few
TGTGCCAGCAGCCAGGTGCCTAGGTTTTCTAGCACAGATACGCAGTATTTT
CASSQVPRFSSTDTQYF
>TRBV20-1|TRBJ1-2|.|few
TGCAGTGCTTCCAGGAATAACTATGGCTACACCTTC
CSASRNNYGYTF
>TRBV19|TRBJ1-2|.|.
TGTGCCAGGAAACGGGGAGCTAACTATGGCTACACCTTC
CARKRGANYGYTF
>TRBV20-1|TRBJ1-6|.|.
TGCAGTGCTAGGTTGAGCGGGGATAATTCACCCCTCCACTTT
CSARLSGDNSPLHF
>TRBV7-9|TRBJ2-5|TRBD1|many
TGTGCCAGCAGCTCCGACAGGGGGGTAGAGACCCAGTACTTC
CASSSDRGVETQYF
>TRBV12-3/TRBV12-4|TRBJ2-5|.|few
TGTGCCAGCAGTTTGAGGGCTGGAGAGACCCAGTACTTC
CASSLRAGETQYF
>TRBV28|TRBJ1-1|.|few
TGTGCCAGCAGTTTGAGGGGGGTGTTCACTGAAGCTTTCTTT
CASSLRGVFTEAFF
>TRBV6-2/TRBV6-3|TRBJ2-3|TRBD2|few
TGTGCCAGCAGTTACTACCCAGCGGGGGCCACAGATACGCAGTATTTT
CASSYYPAGATDTQYF
>TRBV4-1|TRBJ1-1|TRBD1|.
TGCGCCAGCAGCCAAGTGGGAGCCAGGACAGGCTCTAAAGCCGCTTTCTTT
CASSQVGARTGSKAAFF
>TRBV7-9|TRBJ1-3|TRBD1|.
TGTGCCAGCAGCCCGACAGGGTTAGGAAACACCATATATTTT
CASSPTGLGNTIYF
>TRBV10-3|TRBJ1-1|.|few
TGTGCCATCACCCGGGAATTGAACACTGAAGCTTTCTTT
CAITRELNTEAFF
>TRBV7-2|TRBJ2-7|.|.
TGTGCCAGCAGCTTAGCATTCAGGGTACGCTCCTACGAGCAGTACTTC
CASSLAFRVRSYEQYF
>TRBV28|TRBJ2-5|.|.
TGTGCCAGCAGTTTTCCGGGGGGCGGCCCCAACCAAGAGACCCAGTACTTC
CASSFPGGGPNQETQYF
>TRBV7-6|TRBJ2-2|.|few
TGTGCCAGCAGCTTAGTAGCAGGGGGGGCCGGGGAGCTGTTTTTT
CASSLVAGGAGELFF
>TRBV7-2|TRBJ1-3|.|few
TGTGCCAGCAGCCGTAGCAGCTCTGGAAACACCATATATTTT
CASSRSSSGNTIYF
>TRBV12-3/TRBV12-4|TRBJ1-1|.|.
TGTGCCAGCAGTTCCTCCCCCGGGTTGGGCACTGAAGCTTTCTTT
CASSSSPGLGTEAFF
>TRBV6-1|TRBJ1-1|.|few
TGTGCCAGCTGGGTAGGGTACACTGAAGCTTTCTTT
CASWVGYTEAFF
>TRBV30|TRBJ1-2|.|few
TGTGCCTGGAGTGTTACATCTAACTATGGCTACACCTTC
CAWSVTSNYGYTF
>TRBV15|TRBJ2-7|.|few
TGTGCCACCAGCAGAGACCGGGGTAGCTACGAGCAGTACTTC
CATSRDRGSYEQYF
>TRBV12-3/TRBV12-4|TRBJ1-4|.|.
TGTGCCAGCAGTTTCGGGGTGGGGCTACGGGAAAAACTGTTTTTT
CASSFGVGLREKLFF
>TRBV4-1|TRBJ1-1|TRBD1|.
TGCGCCAGCAGCCAGAGATCGGGGACAGCCAACACTGAAGCTTTCTTT
CASSQRSGTANTEAFF
>TRBV12-3/TRBV12-4|TRBJ2-5|TRBD1|.
TGTGCCAGCAGATTGACAGGGGAAGAGACCCAGTACTTC
CASRLTGEETQYF
>TRBV12-3/TRBV12-4|TRBJ1-5|.|.
TGTGCCAGCAGTGGGACCCCAGGGAGCAATCAGCCCCAGCATTTT
CASSGTPGSNQPQHF
>TRBV24-1|TRBJ2-3|.|.
TGTGCCACCAGTGACTCTTTCACAGATACGCAGTATTTT
CATSDSFTDTQYF
>TRBV4-1|TRBJ1-1|.|few
TGCGCCAGCAGCCTCCCACTGGGGCGAGCTTTCTTT
CASSLPLGRAFF
>TRBV6-2/TRBV6-3|TRBJ2-3|.|.
TGTGCCAGCACCCCAGGGGGGCCTCTAGATACGCAGTATTTT
CASTPGGPLDTQYF
>TRBV20-1|TRBJ2-2|.|.
TGCAGTGCTAGACCCGCCGGGGAGCTGTTTTTT
CSARPAGELFF
>TRBV10-3|TRBJ2-1|TRBD1|few
TGTGCCATCAGTGGTGACAGGGGCCACAATGAGCAGTTCTTC
CAISGDRGHNEQFF
>TRBV7-2|TRBJ1-1|.|.
TGTGCCAGCAGTTCGAATAGGGGTCCCCTAGGCTCGAACACTGAAGCTTTCTTT
CASSSNRGPLGSNTEAFF